This T cell receptor (beta chain) was sequenced during a study of blood T cell repertoires in COVID-19. Produced via immunoSEQ multiplex PCR; TCRdb's table is partial and in-frame only. The table has around 220,000 clones, almost 90% seen once. Participants came from some 23 US areas, aged about 18 to 100 years. Within the 2 weeks before study entry, each person in the exposed group met a COVID-19 case. The length of the CDR3 is 14 residues. Germline loops: CDR1 MNHEY, CDR2 SVGEGT. Trimming stripped 4 bases from V and 3 bases from J, with 9 bases between. This clone showed up just a few times. The chain recombines TRBV6-2 or TRBV6-3 with TRBJ2-2; D is unclear. This TCR derives from a man in his thirties or forties who had been exposed to COVID-19. The sample consisted of PBMCs or T cells enriched from blood (not recorded which). This CDR3 is CASSSRPYTGELFF. DNA for the CDR3: TGTGCCAGCAGTTCGAGGCCCTACACCGGGGAGCTGTTTTTT.